The next 13 T cell receptor beta chains were all read from a single sample in a study of blood T cells in healthy people across ages. Primed by a sample-barcoded 5' primer and a J-beta primer mix, a second PCR proceeded for roughly 7 to 11 cycles. TCRdb analysed the 5' RACE reads with MiXCR anew, one entry per CDR3 protein. The sample has roughly 1,500,000 distinct CDR3 sequences, approximately 42% seen once. Sequences were obtained from blood. The receptors were sampled from a woman in her late teens or twenties in good health.

The DNA of the CDR3 is TGCAGTGCCCGGACTAGCGGGAGGAATAATGAGCAGTTCTTC. This sequence encodes CSARTSGRNNEQFF. The V call is TRBV20-1, the J call TRBJ2-1, with 14 bases fitting TRBD2. In germline, CDR1 is DFQATT, CDR2 SNEGSKA (reference sequence). The CDR3 consists of 14 residues. Trimming removed 6 bases from V and 7 bases from J; junction bases left unmatched: 5.

Of note for this clonotype: At one end the junction does not follow the germline gene, possibly because of a read error. The V call is TRBV20-1, the J call TRBJ2-1, with D unresolved. CDR3 length: 13 amino acids. The germline V gene encodes CDR1 DFQATT and CDR2 SNEGSKA (reference sequence). DNA for the CDR3: TGCGGTGCTTGGCTGGCGACAAACAATGAGCAGTTCTTC. As protein: CGAWLATNNEQFF.

The sample holds a few counts of this clonotype. The gene calls are TRBV29-1 and TRBJ1-2; the D is unclear. Germline V gene lookup returns CDR1 SQVTM and CDR2 ANQGSEA. The CDR3 has 15 residues. V was cut by 3 bases and J by 2 bases, with 16 bases left in between. The CDR3 loop reads CSVEFLVWENYGYTF. The CDR3 region has the DNA TGCAGCGTTGAGTTCCTGGTTTGGGAGAACTATGGCTACACCTTC.

The chain employs TRBV28 and TRBJ2-5; D not certain. Germline V gene lookup returns CDR1 MDHEN and CDR2 SYDVKM. The germline V and J ends were trimmed by 2 bases and 5 bases, with 12 bases remaining between them. This CDR3 is 14 amino acids long. CDR3 in DNA: TGTGCCAGCAGTTTAAGTCCCATTGAGGAGACCCAGTACTTC. Translated: CASSLSPIEETQYF.

V is TRBV9 and J is TRBJ2-1; D is perhaps TRBD2 (6 bases). The end of the DNA is better explained by TRBJ2-7, so the J call may be wrong. The CDR3 runs 16 residues. Germline lookup yields CDR1 SGDLS and CDR2 YYNGEE. CDR3 in amino acids: CASSPGERAPYNEQYF. The CDR3 DNA is TGTGCCAGCAGCCCTGGTGAGCGGGCCCCCTACAATGAGCAGTACTTC.

The CDR3 sequence is CASSPYNGGSYEQYF. Written as DNA, the CDR3 is TGCGCCAGCAGCCCTTACAACGGGGGCTCCTACGAGCAGTACTTC. This chain links TRBV5-1 with TRBJ2-7; possibly TRBD2 for D (6 bases). Germline V gives CDR1 SGHRS, CDR2 YFSETQ. Trimming stripped 4 bases from V and 0 bases from J, with 14 bases between. This CDR3 contains 15 residues.

This chain links TRBV14 with TRBJ2-3; a weak D match, TRBD1 (6 bases). V lost 3 bases and J lost 2, with 9 bases in between. CDR1 and CDR2 from the germline V gene are SGHDN and FVKESK. This CDR3 is 14 amino acids long. This CDR3 reads CASSHWDNTDTQYF. The CDR3 nucleotides read TGTGCCAGCAGCCATTGGGACAACACAGATACGCAGTATTTT.

This rearrangement joins TRBV5-1 to TRBJ1-1; 10 positions match TRBD1. The V and J ends lost 3 bases and 5 bases, in that order; junction bases with no gene match: 10. This CDR3 is built from 16 residues. The germline gives CDR1 SGHRS, CDR2 YFSETQ. The CDR3 region has the DNA TGCGCCAGCAGCTACCAGGGGGGACAGGGGCGGACTGAAGCTTTCTTT. Protein sequence: CASSYQGGQGRTEAFF.

The table lists this clonotype with a count of one. A single base separates this from a much larger clone, so it may be a read error. The gene calls are TRBV6-5 and TRBJ2-7; the D gene is possibly TRBD2 (5 bases). Germline loops: CDR1 MNHEY, CDR2 SVGAGI. This CDR3 contains 13 residues. The CDR3 protein is CAVEANKEYEQYF. For the CDR3, the DNA is TGTGCAGTGGAGGCCAACAAAGAATACGAGCAGTACTTC.

In this sample, this clonotype turned up a few times. V and J are TRBV7-2 and TRBJ2-1; TRBD2 matches 9 bases. This CDR3 has 13 amino acids. The V gene's germline CDR1 is SGHTA and CDR2 FQGNSA. The trim removed 4 bases at V and 8 bases at J, leaving 3 bases unmatched. The DNA for the CDR3 is TGTGCCAGCAGCTGGAGACTAGCGGATGAGCAGTTCTTC. It is translated as CASSWRLADEQFF.

This clonotype showed up just a few times. The chain recombines TRBV7-2 with TRBJ2-3; the D gene is possibly TRBD2 (6 bases). CDR1 is SGHTA, CDR2 FQGNSA, per germline. Trimming stripped 3 bases from V and 5 bases from J, with 15 bases between. The CDR3 covers 15 residues. CDR3 region: CASSFRRVGGDTQYF. For the CDR3, the DNA is TGTGCCAGCAGCTTTAGGCGGGTCGGGGGAGATACGCAGTATTTT.

For the CDR3, the DNA is TGCGCCAGCAGCTTGTGGCAATGGACATCCGATAATTCACCCCTCCACTTT. Translated, it gives CASSLWQWTSDNSPLHF. The V gene is TRBV5-1, the J gene TRBJ1-6; tentatively, D is TRBD1 (5 bases). The CDR3 totals 17 residues. The germline V and J ends were trimmed by 1 base and 5 bases, with 16 bases remaining between them. CDR1 is SGHRS and CDR2 is YFSETQ in the germline V gene.

There are many counts of this clonotype. The chain links TRBV29-1 to TRBJ2-4, with D hard to call. Trimming removed 4 bases at V and 0 bases at J, with 10 bases between. Germline-derived CDR1 and CDR2 are SQVTM and ANQGSEA. The CDR3 runs to 14 residues. CDR3 in amino acids: CSVGPKLAKNIQYF. CDR3 DNA sequence: TGCAGCGTTGGACCAAAACTAGCCAAAAACATTCAGTACTTC.